The next 16 T cell receptor beta chains were all read from a single sample in a study of blood T cell repertoires in COVID-19. Clones were read by immunoSEQ multiplex PCR, and TCRdb kept only the in-frame ones, dropping some. The sample has roughly 40,000 clones; 89% are singletons. Input material: peripheral blood. The receptors here all came from a human donor in a cohort sampled during active COVID-19.

This chain links TRBV19 with TRBJ2-7; 8 bases are shared with TRBD1. V trimming: 1 base; J trimming: 0 bases; junction bases outside the gene matches: 11. The CDR3 totals 18 residues. Germline V lookup: CDR1 LNHDA, CDR2 SQIVND (reference sequence). The CDR3 sequence is CASSIGLGQGSSSYEQYF. In DNA, the CDR3 is TGTGCCAGTAGTATAGGCCTAGGACAGGGCTCGAGCTCCTACGAGCAGTACTTC.

The J gene is TRBJ1-2, the V gene TRBV6-6, with 9 positions matching TRBD1. The CDR3 sequence is 14 residues long. From germline, CDR1 is MNHNY and CDR2 SVGAGI (reference sequence). V shed 6 bases and J 7 bases; nucleotides not matched to a gene: 9. CDR3 coding DNA: TGTGCCAGCAGGGAAGGACAGGGGTATACTGGCTACACCTTC. Residues: CASREGQGYTGYTF.

Only one count was recorded for this clone. V usage is TRBV9 and J usage is TRBJ1-5, with 7 nucleotides matching TRBD1. The germline CDR1 and CDR2 sequences are SGDLS and YYNGEE. After removal of 0 bases from V and 4 bases from J, the junction contained 1 base not matched to a gene. There are 14 residues in the CDR3. The CDR3 here is CASSVGTGNQPQHF. CDR3 nucleotides: TGTGCCAGCAGCGTAGGGACAGGAAATCAGCCCCAGCATTTT. Full variable domain (rest looked up from reference TRBV9 and TRBJ1-5): DSGVTQTPKHLITATGQRVTLRCSPRSGDLSVYWYQQSLDQGLQFLIQYYNGEERAKGNILERFSAQQFPDLHSELNLSSLELGDSALYFCASSVGTGNQPQHFGDGTRLSIL.

V is TRBV7-9 and J is TRBJ2-7; 7 bases match TRBD1. The CDR3 is 13 amino acids. Germline CDR1 and CDR2: SEHNR and FQNEAQ (reference sequence). J lost 6 bases, V lost 5 bases, and 7 bases had no gene match. This CDR3 reads CASSPGQSPEQYF. CDR3 coding DNA: TGTGCCAGCAGCCCGGGACAGTCTCCCGAGCAGTACTTC.

This chain connects TRBV27 to TRBJ1-1, with TRBD1 identical over 7 bases. The CDR3 covers 13 residues. The J segment lost 6 bases and the V segment lost 7 bases, leaving 8 bases of the junction unmatched. The germline V gene encodes CDR1 MNHEY and CDR2 SMNVEV (reference sequence). In DNA form, the CDR3 reads TGTGCCAGCACCACAGGGGTGGGTGCTGAAGCTTTCTTT. This codes for CASTTGVGAEAFF.

The chain links TRBV27 to TRBJ2-2; possible D gene TRBD2, 5 bases. The V and J ends lost 5 bases and 7 bases respectively, with 17 bases between them. This CDR3 is built from 15 residues. The germline gives CDR1 MNHEY, CDR2 SMNVEV (reference sequence). The CDR3 sequence: CASSLMQSRGGELFF. The CDR3 DNA reads TGTGCCAGCAGTCTAATGCAGTCCCGGGGCGGGGAGCTGTTTTTT.

The V and J genes are TRBV5-1 and TRBJ2-3, with a possible D match to TRBD2 (6 bases). Looked up from germline, CDR1 is SGHRS and CDR2 is YFSETQ. Trimming cost V 0 bases and J 2 bases, with 13 bases left between them. The CDR3 consists of 16 residues. This CDR3 reads CASSLAVADITDTQYF. Written as DNA, the CDR3 is TGCGCCAGCAGCTTGGCGGTAGCGGATATCACAGATACGCAGTATTTT.

The V gene is TRBV6-5, the J gene TRBJ1-5; D remains unclear. V shed 5 bases and J shed 11 bases, with 16 bases lying between them. The CDR3 loop spans 13 amino acids. Germline V gives CDR1 MNHEY, CDR2 SVGAGI. In DNA, the CDR3 is TGTGCCAGCAGTCCACGGTCATTCGGGGCCCAGCATTTT. This gives the protein CASSPRSFGAQHF.

This chain links TRBV7-8 with TRBJ2-7; D might be TRBD1 (5 bases). This CDR3 contains 13 residues. Germline lookup yields CDR1 SGHVS and CDR2 FQNEAQ. Trimming took off 0 bases at V and 3 bases at J, with 6 bases between the two ends. Here the CDR3 DNA reads TGTGCCAGCAGCTTAGCCAGGGTCTACGAGCAGTACTTC. Translated: CASSLARVYEQYF.

There are a few counts of this clone. V usage is TRBV2 and J usage is TRBJ1-4, with 8 bases identical to TRBD1. The germline gives CDR1 SNHLY, CDR2 FYNNEI. With V trimmed by 9 bases and J by 2 bases, 2 bases remained unmatched. The CDR3 is made up of 13 amino acids. CDR3 in amino acids: CASQGATNEKLFF. The CDR3 coding sequence is TGTGCCAGTCAGGGGGCCACTAATGAAAAACTGTTTTTT.

V usage is TRBV30 and J usage is TRBJ1-5; D gene ambiguous. The CDR3 extends over 12 amino acids. Germline V CDR1 and CDR2: GTSNPN, SVGIG (reference sequence). V was cut by 1 base and J by 1 base, with 2 bases left in between. CDR3 residues: CAWSASNQPQHF. The CDR3 DNA reads TGTGCCTGGAGTGCGAGCAATCAGCCCCAGCATTTT.

The CDR3 DNA reads as TGTGCCACCAGAAGGGCTGCGGGTAATTCACCCCTCCACTTT. Encoded protein: CATRRAAGNSPLHF. This rearrangement joins TRBV6-5 to TRBJ1-6, with unresolved D. Trimming took off 10 bases at V and 6 bases at J, with 16 bases between the two ends. CDR1 is MNHEY and CDR2 is SVGAGI in the germline V gene. The CDR3 loop spans 14 amino acids.

The chain recombines TRBV2 with TRBJ2-6; 9 positions match TRBD1. This CDR3 region has 17 residues. In germline, CDR1 is SNHLY, CDR2 FYNNEI. Germline trimming cut 7 bases from V and 4 bases from J; bases unmatched to any gene: 11. The chain's CDR3 is CASTPGQGLWGANVLTF. Written as DNA, the CDR3 is TGTGCCAGCACTCCGGGACAGGGCCTTTGGGGGGCCAACGTCCTGACTTTC. Supplemented by reference TRBV2 and TRBJ2-6, the full variable domain reads EPEVTQTPSHQVTQMGQEVILRCVPISNHLYFYWYRQILGQKVEFLVSFYNNEISEKSEIFDDQFSVERPDGSNFTLKIRSTKLEDSAMYFCASTPGQGLWGANVLTFGAGSRLTVL.

The CDR3 here is CASNFGATNEKLFF. The DNA for the CDR3 is TGTGCCAGTAACTTTGGTGCAACTAATGAAAAACTGTTTTTT. This sequence joins TRBV19 and TRBJ1-4; no clear D. With 7 bases removed from V and 0 bases from J, the gap between germline ends came to 9 bases. Germline V gives CDR1 LNHDA, CDR2 SQIVND (reference sequence). The CDR3 length is 14 residues.

The chain joins TRBV27 to TRBJ2-7, with D tentatively TRBD2 (7 bases). The germline V and J ends were trimmed by 0 bases and 2 bases, with 17 bases remaining between them. From germline, CDR1 is MNHEY and CDR2 SMNVEV (reference sequence). This CDR3 is 17 amino acids long. The chain's CDR3 is CASSLSARWGGPYEQYF. Here the CDR3 DNA reads TGTGCCAGCAGTTTATCGGCTCGGTGGGGGGGGCCCTACGAGCAGTACTTC.

This clone was seen a handful of times. V is TRBV19 and J is TRBJ1-5; 12 nucleotides line up with TRBD1. The ends lost 5 bases at V and 3 bases at J; junction bases unmatched: 2. Per the germline V gene, CDR1 is LNHDA and CDR2 is SQIVND (reference sequence). The length of the CDR3 is 15 residues. The CDR3 spells CASSGTGGFNQPQHF. CDR3 nucleotide sequence: TGTGCCAGTAGTGGGACAGGGGGCTTCAATCAGCCCCAGCATTTT. Drawing the rest from reference TRBV19 and TRBJ1-5, the complete variable domain is DGGITQSPKYLFRKEGQNVTLSCEQNLNHDAMYWYRQDPGQGLRLIYYSQIVNDFQKGDIAEGYSVSREKKESFPLTVTSAQKNPTAFYLCASSGTGGFNQPQHFGDGTRLSIL.